This TCR beta chain was captured by sequencing in a study of blood T cell repertoires in COVID-19. Looking at the study overall: Spain, Italy and the United States supplied samples that represented acute and convalescent COVID-19.

Methods used by the authors: For nucleated cells, counts were estimated from reference gene primer amplification. The protocol was immunoSEQ multiplex PCR, while the TCRdb copy is restricted to in-frame clones and leaves out a portion. That table supplies the V and J calls and clone size; D and trimming were determined from the DNA. The profile shows 300,000 to 450,000 clones, over 75% of them singletons. The CDR3 loop spans 13 amino acids. The germline V gene has CDR1 PRHDT and CDR2 FYEKMQ (reference sequence). After removal of 2 bases from V and 6 bases from J, the junction contained 4 bases not matched to a gene.

The chain joins TRBV13 to TRBJ2-7, with 7 bases matching TRBD1. The sequencing sample was made of PBMCs or T cells enriched from blood (not recorded which). The TCR sequence derives from a man in his forties or fifties in a cohort exposed to, infected with or recovered from COVID-19 (not recorded which). The CDR3 here is CASSLRQGREQYF. The CDR3 DNA sequence: TGTGCCAGCAGCTTACGACAGGGACGCGAGCAGTACTTC.